This T cell receptor (beta chain) comes out of a study of long-term antiretroviral therapy in people with HIV. An immunoSEQ assay, version v3.0, was performed at survey level. Method: immunoSEQ multiplex PCR; TCRdb's copy keeps in-frame clones and lacks some. The sample yields 25,000 to 35,000 clones, nearly 97% seen once. Trimming cost V 4 bases and J 4 bases, with 10 bases left between them. Germline V CDR1 and CDR2: SGHTA, FQGNSA. This CDR3 is 13 amino acids long. The chain recombines TRBV7-2 with TRBJ1-1; D not resolved. This sequence originates from a man aged 25 to 45 with HIV. The material was unsorted PBMCs, obtained 5.3 years after starting antiretroviral therapy. CDR3 sequence: CASSSFTSTEAFF. The CDR3 DNA sequence: TGTGCCAGCAGCTCGTTTACGTCCACTGAAGCTTTCTTT.